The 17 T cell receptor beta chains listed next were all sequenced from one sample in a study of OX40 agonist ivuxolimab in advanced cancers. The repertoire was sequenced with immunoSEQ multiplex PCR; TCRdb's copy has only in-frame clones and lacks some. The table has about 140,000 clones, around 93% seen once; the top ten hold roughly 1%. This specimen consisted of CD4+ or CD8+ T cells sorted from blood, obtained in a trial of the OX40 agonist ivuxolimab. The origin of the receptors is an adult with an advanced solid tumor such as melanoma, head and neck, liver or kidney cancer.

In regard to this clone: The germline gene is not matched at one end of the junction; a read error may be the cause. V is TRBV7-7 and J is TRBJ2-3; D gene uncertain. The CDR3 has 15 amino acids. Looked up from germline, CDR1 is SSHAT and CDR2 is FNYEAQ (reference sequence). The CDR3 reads CASSPSVRVTDTQYF. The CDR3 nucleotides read TGTGCTAGCAGCCCCTCCGTCCGTGTCACAGATACGCAGTATTTT.

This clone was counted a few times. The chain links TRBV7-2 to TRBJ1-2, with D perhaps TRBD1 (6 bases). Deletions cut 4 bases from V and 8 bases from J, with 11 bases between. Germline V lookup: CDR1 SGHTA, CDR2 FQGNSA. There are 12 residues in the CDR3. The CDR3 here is CASSSQGRGYTF. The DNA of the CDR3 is TGTGCCAGCAGCTCCCAGGGGAGAGGCTACACCTTC.

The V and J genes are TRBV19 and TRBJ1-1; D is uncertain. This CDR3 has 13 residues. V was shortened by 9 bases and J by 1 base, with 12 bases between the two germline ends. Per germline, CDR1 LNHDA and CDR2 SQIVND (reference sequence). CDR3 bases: TGTGCCAGCGCCGCGGGCAGGAACACTGAAGCTTTCTTT. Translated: CASAAGRNTEAFF.

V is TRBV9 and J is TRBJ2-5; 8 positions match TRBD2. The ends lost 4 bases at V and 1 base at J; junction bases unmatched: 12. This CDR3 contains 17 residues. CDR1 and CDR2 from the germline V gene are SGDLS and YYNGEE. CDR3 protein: CASSPARSSGLQETQYF. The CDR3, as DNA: TGTGCCAGCAGCCCAGCTCGGTCTAGCGGGCTCCAAGAGACCCAGTACTTC. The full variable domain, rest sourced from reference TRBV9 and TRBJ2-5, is DSGVTQTPKHLITATGQRVTLRCSPRSGDLSVYWYQQSLDQGLQFLIQYYNGEERAKGNILERFSAQQFPDLHSELNLSSLELGDSALYFCASSPARSSGLQETQYFGPGTRLLVL.

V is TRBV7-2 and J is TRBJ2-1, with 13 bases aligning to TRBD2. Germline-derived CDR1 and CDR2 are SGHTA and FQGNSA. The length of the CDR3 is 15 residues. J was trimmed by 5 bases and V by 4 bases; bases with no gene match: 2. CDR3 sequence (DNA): TGTGCCAGCAGCTCGGGACTAGCGGGGCACAATGAGCAGTTCTTC. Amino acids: CASSSGLAGHNEQFF.

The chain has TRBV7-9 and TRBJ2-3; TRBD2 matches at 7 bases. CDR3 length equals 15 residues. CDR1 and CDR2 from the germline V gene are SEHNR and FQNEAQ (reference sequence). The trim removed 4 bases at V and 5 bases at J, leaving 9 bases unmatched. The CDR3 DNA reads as TGTGCCAGCAGCTGGGGGGGACCCAGTGGAGATACGCAGTATTTT. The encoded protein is CASSWGGPSGDTQYF.

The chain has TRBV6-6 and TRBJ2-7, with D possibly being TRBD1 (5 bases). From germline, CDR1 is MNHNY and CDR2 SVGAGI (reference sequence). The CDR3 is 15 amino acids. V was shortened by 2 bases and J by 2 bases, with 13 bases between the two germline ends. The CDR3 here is CASSYQAGRTYEQYF. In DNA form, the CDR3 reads TGTGCCAGCAGTTACCAGGCAGGGCGTACCTACGAGCAGTACTTC.

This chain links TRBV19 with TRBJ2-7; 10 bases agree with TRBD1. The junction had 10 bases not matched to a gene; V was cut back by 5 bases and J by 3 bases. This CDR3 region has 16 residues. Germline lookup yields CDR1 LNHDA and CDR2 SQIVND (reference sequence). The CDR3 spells CASSSRDRGGGYEQYF. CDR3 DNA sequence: TGTGCCAGTAGTTCCCGGGACAGGGGTGGCGGCTACGAGCAGTACTTC.

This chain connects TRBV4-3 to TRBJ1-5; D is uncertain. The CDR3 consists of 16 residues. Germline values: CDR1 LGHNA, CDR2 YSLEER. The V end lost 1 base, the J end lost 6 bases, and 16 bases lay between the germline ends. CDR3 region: CASSQVLSRWAQPQHF. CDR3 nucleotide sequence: TGCGCCAGCAGCCAAGTTTTAAGTAGATGGGCTCAGCCCCAGCATTTT.

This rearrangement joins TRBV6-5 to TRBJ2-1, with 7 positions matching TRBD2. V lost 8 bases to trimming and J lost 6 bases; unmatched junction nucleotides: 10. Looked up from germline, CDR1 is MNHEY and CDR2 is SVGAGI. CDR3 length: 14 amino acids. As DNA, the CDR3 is TGTGCCAGCTGGGGGGGGAGGGCCCCCAATGAGCAGTTCTTC. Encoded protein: CASWGGRAPNEQFF.

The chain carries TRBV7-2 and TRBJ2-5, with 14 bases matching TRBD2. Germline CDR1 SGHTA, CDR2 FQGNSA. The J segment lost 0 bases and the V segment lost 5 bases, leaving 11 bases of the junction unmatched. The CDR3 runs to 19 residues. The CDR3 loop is CASSRWGLAGVSYQETQYF. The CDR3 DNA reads TGTGCCAGCAGCCGTTGGGGACTAGCGGGAGTGAGTTACCAAGAGACCCAGTACTTC. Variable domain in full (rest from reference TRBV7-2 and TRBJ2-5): GAGVSQSPSNKVTEKGKDVELRCDPISGHTALYWYRQSLGQGLEFLIYFQGNSAPDKSGLPSDRFSAERTGGSVSTLTIQRTQQEDSAVYLCASSRWGLAGVSYQETQYFGPGTRLLVL.

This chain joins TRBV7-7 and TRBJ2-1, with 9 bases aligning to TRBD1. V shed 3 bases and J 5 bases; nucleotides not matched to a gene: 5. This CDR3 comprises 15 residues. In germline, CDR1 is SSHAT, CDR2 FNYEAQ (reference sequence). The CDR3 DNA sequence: TGTGCCAGCAGCTTCAACAGGGGGCCCAACAATGAGCAGTTCTTC. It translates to CASSFNRGPNNEQFF.

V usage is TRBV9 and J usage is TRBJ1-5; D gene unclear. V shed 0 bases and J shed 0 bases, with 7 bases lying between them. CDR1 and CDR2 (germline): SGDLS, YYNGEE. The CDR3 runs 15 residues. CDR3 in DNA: TGTGCCAGCAGCGTAGAAGGAAATAGCAATCAGCCCCAGCATTTT. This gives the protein CASSVEGNSNQPQHF. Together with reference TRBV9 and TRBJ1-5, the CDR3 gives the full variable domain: DSGVTQTPKHLITATGQRVTLRCSPRSGDLSVYWYQQSLDQGLQFLIQYYNGEERAKGNILERFSAQQFPDLHSELNLSSLELGDSALYFCASSVEGNSNQPQHFGDGTRLSIL.

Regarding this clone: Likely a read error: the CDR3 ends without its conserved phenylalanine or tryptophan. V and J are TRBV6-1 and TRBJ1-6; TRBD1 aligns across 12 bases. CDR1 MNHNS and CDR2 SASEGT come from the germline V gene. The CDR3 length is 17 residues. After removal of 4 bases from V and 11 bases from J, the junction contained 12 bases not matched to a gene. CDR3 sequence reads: CASSGSPGQGARTPLHL. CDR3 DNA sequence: TGTGCCAGCAGTGGATCGCCGGGACAGGGGGCGAGGACACCCCTCCACCTT.

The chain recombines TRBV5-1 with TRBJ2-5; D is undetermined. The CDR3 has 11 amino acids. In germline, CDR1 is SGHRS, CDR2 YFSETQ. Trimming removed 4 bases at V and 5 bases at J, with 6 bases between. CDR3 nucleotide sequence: TGCGCCAGCAGCAATCTGGAGACCCAGTACTTC. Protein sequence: CASSNLETQYF.

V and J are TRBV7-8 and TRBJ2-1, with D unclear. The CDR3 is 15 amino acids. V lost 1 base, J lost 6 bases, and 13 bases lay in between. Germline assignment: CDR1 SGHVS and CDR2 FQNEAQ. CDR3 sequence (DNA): TGTGCCAGCAGCTTAGTCTCCGCACCGGTCAATGAGCAGTTCTTC. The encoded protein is CASSLVSAPVNEQFF.

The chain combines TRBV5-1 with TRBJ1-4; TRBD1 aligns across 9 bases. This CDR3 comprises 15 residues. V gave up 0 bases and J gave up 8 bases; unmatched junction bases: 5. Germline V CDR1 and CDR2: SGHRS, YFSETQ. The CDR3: CASSLAGQGREKLFF. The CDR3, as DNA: TGCGCCAGCAGCTTGGCGGGACAGGGTAGGGAAAAACTGTTTTTT. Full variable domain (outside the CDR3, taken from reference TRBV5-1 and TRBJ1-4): KAGVTQTPRYLIKTRGQQVTLSCSPISGHRSVSWYQQTPGQGLQFLFEYFSETQRNKGNFPGRFSGRQFSNSRSEMNVSTLELGDSALYLCASSLAGQGREKLFFGSGTQLSVL.